This TCR beta chain derives from a study of T cell responses to AZD1222 COVID-19 vaccine. Profiled with immunoSEQ multiplex PCR; TCRdb holds only in-frame clones, not every one. The sample lists about 150,000 clones, about 94% seen once, with approximately 3.7% in the top ten. Study-wide points: It was only after the peak T cell response that any repertoires were sampled.

Concerning this clone: Its antigen is not known. Mismatch with germline at one junction end may stem from a read error.

Sequenced material: peripheral blood, taken 28 days after the second AZD1222 dose. The receptor was derived from an adult who received the AZD1222 COVID-19 vaccine.

CDR3: CAGSPKTGEGLHYGYTF. The CDR3 region has the DNA TGTGCCGGCAGTCCCAAGACGGGGGAGGGACTTCACTATGGCTACACCTTC. This chain connects TRBV6-6 to TRBJ1-2; tentative D call: TRBD1 (5 bases). The CDR3 spans 17 residues. Germline values: CDR1 MNHNY, CDR2 SVGAGI (reference sequence).